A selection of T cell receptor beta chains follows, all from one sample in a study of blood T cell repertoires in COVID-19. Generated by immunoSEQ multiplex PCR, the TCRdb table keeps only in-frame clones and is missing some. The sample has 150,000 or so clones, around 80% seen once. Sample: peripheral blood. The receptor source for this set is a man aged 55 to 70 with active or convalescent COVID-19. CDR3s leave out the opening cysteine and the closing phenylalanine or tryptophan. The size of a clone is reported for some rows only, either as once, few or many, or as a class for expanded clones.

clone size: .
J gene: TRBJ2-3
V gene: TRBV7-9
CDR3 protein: ASSLARGDTQY

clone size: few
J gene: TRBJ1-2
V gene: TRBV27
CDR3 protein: ASSPSGPFGGGYT

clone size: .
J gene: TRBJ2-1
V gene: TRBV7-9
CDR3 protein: ASSPPPRLAVYNEQF

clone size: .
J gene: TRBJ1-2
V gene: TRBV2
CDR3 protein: ASSEEGSYGYT

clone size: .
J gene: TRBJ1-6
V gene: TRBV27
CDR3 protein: ASSFGTGRNSPLH

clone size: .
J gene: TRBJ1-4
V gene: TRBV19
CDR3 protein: ASIMTATARKLF

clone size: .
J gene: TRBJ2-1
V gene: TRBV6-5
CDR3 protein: ASMESIRDNEQF

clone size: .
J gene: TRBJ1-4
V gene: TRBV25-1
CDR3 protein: ASQWGPGEKLF

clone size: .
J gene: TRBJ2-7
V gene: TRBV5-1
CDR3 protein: ASSANSGQGAHEQY

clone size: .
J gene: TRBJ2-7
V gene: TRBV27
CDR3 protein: ATNSAGRLEQY

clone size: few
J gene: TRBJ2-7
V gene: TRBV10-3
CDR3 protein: AIRGDDSYEQY

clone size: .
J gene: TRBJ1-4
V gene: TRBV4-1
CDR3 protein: ASSLPGRTNEKLF

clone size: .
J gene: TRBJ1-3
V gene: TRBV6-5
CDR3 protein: ASSYKQDDSGNTIY

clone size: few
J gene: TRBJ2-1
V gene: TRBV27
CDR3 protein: ASSRTSGTYNEQF

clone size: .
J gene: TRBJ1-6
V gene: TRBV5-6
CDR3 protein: ASSPRQGAYNSPLH

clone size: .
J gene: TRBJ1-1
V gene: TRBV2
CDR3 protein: ARGQGPLLRNTEAF

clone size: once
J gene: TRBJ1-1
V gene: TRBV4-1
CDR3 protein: ASSPGQGLVTEAF

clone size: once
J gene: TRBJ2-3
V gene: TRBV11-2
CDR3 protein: ASSFGAGGDTQY

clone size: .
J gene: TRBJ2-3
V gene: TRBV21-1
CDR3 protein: ASPYQTARWDTQY

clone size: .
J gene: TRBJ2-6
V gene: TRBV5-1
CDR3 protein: ASSLAGSGANVLT

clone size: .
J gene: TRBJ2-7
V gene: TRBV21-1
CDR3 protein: ASSRDSGSYEQY

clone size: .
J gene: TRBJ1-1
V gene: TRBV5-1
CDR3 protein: ASSFVTGSRNTEAF

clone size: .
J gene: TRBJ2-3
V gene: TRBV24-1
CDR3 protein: ATSDLRTGTDTQY

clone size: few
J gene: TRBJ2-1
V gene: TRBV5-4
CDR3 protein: ASSLGALSGVYNEQF

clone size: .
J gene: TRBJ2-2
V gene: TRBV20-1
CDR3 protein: SASRPGTGELF

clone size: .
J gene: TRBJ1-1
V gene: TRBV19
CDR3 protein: ASSIDQQGALRPEAF

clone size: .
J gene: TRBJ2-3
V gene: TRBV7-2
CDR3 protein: ASTEASGRTDTQY

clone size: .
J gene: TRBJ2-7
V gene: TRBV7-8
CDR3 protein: ASSYQGSYEQY

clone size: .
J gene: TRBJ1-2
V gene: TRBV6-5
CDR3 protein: ASRETDFYGYT

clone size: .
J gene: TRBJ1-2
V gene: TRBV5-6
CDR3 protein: ASRGTGGGYGYT